This TCR beta chain was observed in a study of monozygotic twins with inflammatory bowel disease. Germline V gene sequence: CDR1 MNHNS, CDR2 SASEGT. The CDR3 loop spans 16 amino acids. Reprocessing the 5' RACE reads, TCRdb reports a single entry for every CDR3 protein and omits DNA. The sample spans around 450,000 distinct CDR3 sequences; the ten largest clones claim approximately 2.4%. Sequencing used blood. The J gene is TRBJ2-1, the V gene TRBV6-1. This clonotype was sampled from a human donor with ulcerative colitis or Crohn's disease, or a healthy co-twin of an affected twin (not recorded which). The chain's CDR3 is CASSGGGRSAYNEQFF.